This entry lists 7 T cell receptor beta chains sequenced from one sample in a study of stem cell transplantation in POMP-related autoinflammatory disease. Generated by immunoSEQ multiplex PCR, the TCRdb table keeps only in-frame clones and is missing some. The sample has 5,000 or so clones; roughly 90% are singletons. This sample comprised CD8+ T cells from PBMCs, obtained after stem cell transplantation. The receptors were sampled from a human patient with POMP-related autoinflammation and immune dysregulation (PRAID). Among the T cells, some may be from the graft donor.

The chain has TRBV9 and TRBJ2-7; 7 nucleotides agree with TRBD1. Looked up from germline, CDR1 is SGDLS and CDR2 is YYNGEE. The CDR3 sequence is 16 residues long. After removal of 4 bases from V and 2 bases from J, the junction contained 12 bases not matched to a gene. The CDR3: CASSSSPGQDPYEQYF. CDR3 nucleotide sequence: TGTGCCAGCAGCTCGTCACCAGGACAGGACCCCTACGAGCAGTACTTC.

The rearrangement links TRBV27 to TRBJ1-1; 7 bases are shared with TRBD1. Trimming removed 2 bases from V and 4 bases from J; junction bases left unmatched: 4. Germline CDR1 is MNHEY and CDR2 is SMNVEV (reference sequence). The CDR3 length is 14 residues. DNA for the CDR3: TGTGCCAGCAGTTTACAGGGGGGCGGCACTGAAGCTTTCTTT. Residues: CASSLQGGGTEAFF.

V and J are TRBV19 and TRBJ1-1; 9 bases fit TRBD1. The CDR3 is made up of 15 amino acids. In germline, CDR1 is LNHDA, CDR2 SQIVND (reference sequence). V lost 6 bases to trimming and J lost 1 base; unmatched junction nucleotides: 6. The CDR3 region is CASRNRDRENTEAFF. CDR3 DNA: TGTGCCAGTAGAAACCGGGACAGGGAGAACACTGAAGCTTTCTTT.

The V and J genes are TRBV19 and TRBJ2-1; 12 positions agree with TRBD2. CDR3 size: 15 residues. After removal of 5 bases from V and 6 bases from J, the junction contained 5 bases not matched to a gene. Germline V gene data show CDR1 as LNHDA and CDR2 as SQIVND (reference sequence). The DNA for the CDR3 is TGTGCCAGTAGTCCGACTAGCGGGGGCTTCAATGAGCAGTTCTTC. Protein: CASSPTSGGFNEQFF.

The rearrangement uses TRBV19 and TRBJ2-1, with D tentatively TRBD1 (6 bases). Deletions cut 6 bases from V and 3 bases from J, with 9 bases between. The CDR3 is 13 residues long. Germline V gene data show CDR1 as LNHDA and CDR2 as SQIVND (reference sequence). CDR3: CASRTDSYNEQFF. In nucleotides, the CDR3 is TGTGCCAGTAGAACGGACAGCTACAATGAGCAGTTCTTC.

The chain couples TRBV27 to TRBJ2-5, with D perhaps given as TRBD1 or TRBD2 (6 bases each). The CDR3 is 13 amino acids. V was clipped by 3 bases and J by 5 bases, with 10 bases between them. CDR1 and CDR2 from the germline V gene are MNHEY and SMNVEV (reference sequence). CDR3: CASSFGGGETQYF. CDR3 bases: TGTGCCAGCAGTTTCGGAGGGGGGGAGACCCAGTACTTC.

The chain couples TRBV27 to TRBJ2-2; D unresolved. The V and J ends lost 3 bases and 5 bases respectively, with 10 bases between them. This CDR3 has 14 amino acids. Per the germline V gene, CDR1 is MNHEY and CDR2 is SMNVEV (reference sequence). CDR3 DNA: TGTGCCAGCAGTTTTCTCGACGCAACCGGGGAGCTGTTTTTT. Translating gives CASSFLDATGELFF.